This T cell receptor (beta chain) is from a study of blood T cell repertoires in COVID-19 (dated by TCRdb to about 2020). For the study in its entirety: Collaborator samples came from the United States, Italy and Spain and covered acute and convalescent phases of COVID-19. The samples were drawn from the first 160 participants of the ongoing ImmuneRACE study and from 950 to 1,500 subjects provided by 6 global collaborators. A freely available public database, intended as a resource for researchers studying the immune response to SARS-CoV-2, is where the repertoires were released. Nearly every sample came with metadata listing a de-identified subject ID, COVID-19 status, age in years and sex. Where HLA class I and class II types were available, the types were taken from metadata supplied by the sample provider, not from assay-based typing. Subjects who had been exposed to COVID-19, were actively infected with it, or had recovered from it provided the deeply sampled blood TCRbeta repertoires that made up the dataset. The prospective study material was composed of cDNA or gDNA derived from T cells, B-cell-depleted T cells, or PBMCs. Beyond this particular receptor, the publication reports: Clinical and demographic metadata were provided uncurated, with the amount varying by source and participant.

TCRbeta CDR3 regions were amplified from genomic DNA by means of the immunoSEQ Assay, a bias-controlled multiplex PCR. The authors processed their data as follows. The number of nucleated cells in each sample was estimated by amplification of reference gene primers within the assay. To quantify the absolute abundance of each unique TCRbeta CDR3 rearrangement, sequence reads were collapsed and filtered. For each sample, productive Simpson clonality was calculated as the square root of Simpson's diversity index across productive rearrangements. As stored in TCRdb, this immuneACCESS dataset retains in-frame rearrangements with V and J assigned. A fraction of the clones does not appear; measured against another copy, unresolved V genes explain less than half of the discrepancy, and the remainder lacks a known reason. The D gene and trimming were derived from the DNA, and the V and J assignments and clone size from that table. The sample contains roughly 120,000 clones, 60% to 85% of them found a single time. The ten largest account for 5% to 8% of the sample.

Each collaborating institution followed its own protocols to collect whole blood in K2EDTA tubes. For TCRbeta analysis, collaborator samples were shipped as frozen whole blood, as isolated PBMCs, or as DNA extracted from either sample type. V was cut back by 1 base and J by 8 bases, leaving a gap of 11 bases between them. The CDR1 and CDR2 encoded by the germline V gene (reference sequence) are LNHDA and SQIVND. The CDR3 holds 13 amino acids from the cysteine to the phenylalanine. Only CDR3 DNA is held: 39 bases, read in frame from base 1. In this sample, this clone turned up a few times. No antigen is known for it. Base-call qualities are not available, and no considerably larger clone is one nucleotide away.

Recombination linked TRBV19 to TRBJ1-2, with an unclear D gene assignment. Specimen: peripheral blood. The receptor comes from a man aged 70 or older with acute or convalescent COVID-19. The CDR3 in this case is CASSIGLEGGYTF. The DNA sequence follows: TGTGCCAGTAGTATAGGTCTGGAGGGAGGCTACACCTTC.